The rows below give T cell receptor beta chains drawn from one sample of a study of T cells in Graves' hyperthyroidism and ophthalmopathy. A single record per CDR3 protein comes from TCRdb applying MiXCR to the multiplex PCR reads. The sample lists about 610,000 distinct CDR3 sequences; approximately 44% were seen once. Material: peripheral blood or thyroid tissue (not recorded which). These receptors originate from a woman between 18 and 29 years old with Graves' hyperthyroidism. Both conserved end residues are part of each CDR3. The order of the fields is clone size, J gene, D gene, V gene, CDR3 protein, CDR3 DNA. D genes are given only for firm matches. Clone size is not always given. Where it is, it says once, few, many or a class for expanded clones.

clone size: -
J gene: TRBJ2-5
D gene: TRBD1
V gene: TRBV9
CDR3 protein: CASSFRTGEETQYF
CDR3 DNA: TGTGCCAGCAGCTTTCGGACAGGGGAAGAGACCCAGTACTTC

clone size: many
J gene: TRBJ2-2
D gene: -
V gene: TRBV19
CDR3 protein: CASSIKNTGELFF
CDR3 DNA: TGTGCCAGTAGTATTAAAAACACCGGGGAGCTGTTTTTT

clone size: -
J gene: TRBJ1-1
D gene: -
V gene: TRBV20-1
CDR3 protein: CSASRRGGITEAFF
CDR3 DNA: TGCAGTGCCAGTAGGCGGGGTGGGATCACTGAAGCTTTCTTT

clone size: -
J gene: TRBJ1-3
D gene: -
V gene: TRBV29-1
CDR3 protein: CSVEEGQGPGNTIYF
CDR3 DNA: TGCAGCGTTGAGGAGGGGCAGGGGCCCGGAAACACCATATATTTT

clone size: -
J gene: TRBJ2-7
D gene: TRBD2
V gene: TRBV3-1
CDR3 protein: CASSLGTSGISYEQYF
CDR3 DNA: TGTGCCAGCAGCCTAGGGACTAGCGGGATCTCCTACGAGCAGTACTTC

clone size: many
J gene: TRBJ1-2
D gene: -
V gene: TRBV5-1
CDR3 protein: CASSLTRGNYGYTF
CDR3 DNA: TGCGCCAGCAGCTTAACACGGGGAAACTATGGCTACACCTTC

clone size: many
J gene: TRBJ2-7
D gene: TRBD2
V gene: TRBV4-2
CDR3 protein: CASSQSAGDIEQYF
CDR3 DNA: TGTGCCAGCAGCCAGTCAGCGGGAGATATCGAGCAGTACTTC

clone size: -
J gene: TRBJ2-5
D gene: TRBD1
V gene: TRBV5-1
CDR3 protein: CASSRTGKMQETQYF
CDR3 DNA: TGCGCCAGCAGCAGGACAGGGAAAATGCAAGAGACCCAGTACTTC

clone size: many
J gene: TRBJ2-5
D gene: TRBD2
V gene: TRBV5-1
CDR3 protein: CASSEARTSGQETQYF
CDR3 DNA: TGCGCCAGCAGCGAGGCCAGGACTAGCGGACAAGAGACCCAGTACTTC

clone size: -
J gene: TRBJ2-6
D gene: TRBD2
V gene: TRBV10-3
CDR3 protein: CAIRGTSGANVLTF
CDR3 DNA: TGTGCCATCAGGGGGACTAGCGGGGCCAACGTCCTGACTTTC

clone size: many
J gene: TRBJ1-1
D gene: -
V gene: TRBV7-9
CDR3 protein: CASSLQMNTEAFF
CDR3 DNA: TGTGCCAGCAGCTTACAGATGAACACTGAAGCTTTCTTT

clone size: few
J gene: TRBJ1-2
D gene: -
V gene: TRBV30
CDR3 protein: CALGGNYGYTF
CDR3 DNA: TGTGCCCTCGGAGGCAACTATGGCTACACCTTC

clone size: many
J gene: TRBJ1-2
D gene: TRBD1
V gene: TRBV25-1
CDR3 protein: CASSRDRDGNYGYTF
CDR3 DNA: TGTGCCAGCAGTCGGGACAGGGACGGGAACTATGGCTACACCTTC

clone size: many
J gene: TRBJ2-2
D gene: TRBD2
V gene: TRBV12-3/TRBV12-4
CDR3 protein: CASSLSAGDVGELFF
CDR3 DNA: TGTGCCAGCAGTTTAAGTGCGGGAGACGTCGGGGAGCTGTTTTTT